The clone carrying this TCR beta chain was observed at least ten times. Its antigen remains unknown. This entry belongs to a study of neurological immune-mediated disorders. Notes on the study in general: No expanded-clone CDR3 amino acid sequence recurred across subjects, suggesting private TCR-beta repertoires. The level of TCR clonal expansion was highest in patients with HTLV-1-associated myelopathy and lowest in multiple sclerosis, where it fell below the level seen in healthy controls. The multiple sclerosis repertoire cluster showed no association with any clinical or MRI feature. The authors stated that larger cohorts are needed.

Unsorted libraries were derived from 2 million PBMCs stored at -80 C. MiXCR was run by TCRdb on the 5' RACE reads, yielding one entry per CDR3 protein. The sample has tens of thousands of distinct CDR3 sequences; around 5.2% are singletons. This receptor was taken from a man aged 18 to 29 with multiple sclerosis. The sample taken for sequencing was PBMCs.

The CDR3 loop is CSARTRALREQYF. CDR3 nucleotides: TGCAGTGCTCGAACCAGGGCTTTACGCGAGCAGTACTTC. V is TRBV20-1 and J is TRBJ2-7, with D perhaps matching TRBD1 (5 bases). V lost 5 bases, J lost 6 bases, and 17 bases lay in between. Germline-derived CDR1 and CDR2 are DFQATT and SNEGSKA (reference sequence). The CDR3 has 13 residues.